This TCR beta chain derives from a study of cytomegalovirus exposure and HLA in healthy donors. The PCR had 60 Vbeta and 13 Jbeta primers. The assay was immunoSEQ multiplex PCR, and TCRdb's table has in-frame clones only and misses some. The ten top clones account for roughly 2.7%, within a sample of about 130,000 clones. Of note for this clone: The antigen is undetermined.

Study findings and constraints: Later analysis identified about 17,000 TCR beta sequences associated with HLA alleles, using a false discovery rate threshold of 0.05. The classifier, whose performance was assessed in both the original and validation cohorts, reportedly diagnosed cytomegalovirus status with high specificity and sensitivity.

The clonotype comes from a man aged 30 to 39 in good health and CMV-seronegative. The sample taken for sequencing was PBMCs.

DNA for the CDR3: TGCGCCAGCAGAAAAGCTGGGGAGTGGGCCAAAAACATTCAGTACTTC. Its translation is CASRKAGEWAKNIQYF. The chain has TRBV10-2 and TRBJ2-4; D might be TRBD2 (5 bases). Germline CDR1 WSHSY, CDR2 SAAADI. The CDR3 sequence is 16 residues long. V lost 6 bases and J lost 1, with 16 bases in between.